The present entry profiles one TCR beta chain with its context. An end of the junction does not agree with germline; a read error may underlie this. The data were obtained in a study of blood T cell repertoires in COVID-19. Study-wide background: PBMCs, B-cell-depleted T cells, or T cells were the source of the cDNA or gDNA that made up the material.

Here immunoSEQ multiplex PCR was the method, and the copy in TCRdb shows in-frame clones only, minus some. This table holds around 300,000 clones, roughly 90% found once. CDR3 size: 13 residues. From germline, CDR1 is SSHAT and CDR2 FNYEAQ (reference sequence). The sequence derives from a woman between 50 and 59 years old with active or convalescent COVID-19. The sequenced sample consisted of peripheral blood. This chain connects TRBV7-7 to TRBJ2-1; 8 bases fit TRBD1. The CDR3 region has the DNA TGTGCTAGCAGCCCAGGACAGGGAGGTGAGCAGTTCTTC. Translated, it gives CASSPGQGGEQFF.